This paragraph reports one TCR beta chain. Its antigen is undetermined. The sample belongs to a study of blood T cells in healthy people across ages. Broader study findings: Unsorted PBMC input precluded a conclusive naive versus antigen-experienced comparison.

Through a sample-barcoded 5' primer and a J-beta primer mix, a second PCR was run for roughly 6 to 11 cycles. TCRdb re-derived calls from the 5' RACE reads in MiXCR, one entry per CDR3 protein. The sample holds 710,000 or so distinct CDR3 sequences; 20% to 25% are singletons and the top ten take roughly 22%. V shed 7 bases and J shed 1 base, with 19 bases lying between them. This CDR3 contains 16 residues. CDR1 SGHRS and CDR2 YFSETQ come from the germline V gene. The chain couples TRBV5-1 to TRBJ2-3, with D maybe TRBD2 (6 bases). The sequenced sample was blood. The receptor's source is a man aged 70 or older in good health. The CDR3 reads CASAMTGRVGTDTQYF. The CDR3 bases are TGCGCCAGCGCCATGACCGGGAGAGTCGGCACAGATACGCAGTATTTT.